Reported below is one T cell receptor (beta chain). These data originate in a study of cytomegalovirus exposure and HLA in healthy donors. CDR3 length: 13 residues. V lost 7 bases, J lost 8 bases, and 7 bases stayed unmatched. Germline-derived CDR1 and CDR2 are MGHDK and SYGVNS. This PCR relied on a set of 60 Vbeta primers and 13 Jbeta primers. Profiled with immunoSEQ multiplex PCR; TCRdb holds only in-frame clones, not every one. The sample records some 130,000 clones, approximately 82% being singletons. This rearrangement joins TRBV25-1 to TRBJ2-4; 8 bases are shared with TRBD1. The receptor comes from a man aged 40-49 years in good health and CMV-seronegative. What was sequenced was PBMCs. The CDR3 region has the DNA TGTGCCAGCAAGGCAGGGGGCGCGGACATTCAGTACTTC. This sequence encodes CASKAGGADIQYF.